The source of this T cell receptor beta chain is a study of identifying expanded T cells in peripheral blood. About this clone: The antigen remains undetermined.

The length of the CDR3 is 12 residues. Germline V lookup: CDR1 KGHSH, CDR2 LQKENI. The V and J ends lost 3 bases and 3 bases respectively, with 5 bases between them. Repertoires were generated with immunoSEQ multiplex PCR, while TCRdb's copy carries only in-frame clones and drops some. This table holds more than 50,000 clones, approximately 82% found once. Findings and limits, study-wide: Technical replicates showed approximately 1.2 changed clones; about 2 weeks around 15; four weeks 19. Roughly two-week clone count variance significantly increased as total template count grew.

J is TRBJ2-5 and V is TRBV18; no reliable D call. The receptor's source is a person aged 18 to 75 in good health. The sequenced sample was blood. Here the CDR3 DNA reads TGTGCCAGCTCACCTCGAGAAGAGACCCAGTACTTC. It translates to CASSPREETQYF.